This record concerns one TCR beta chain sequence. The antigen is undetermined. The time point here: pre-treatment sample, taken before nivolumab and TIL therapy. These data come from a study of TIL therapy for anti-PD-1-resistant metastatic lung cancer. Study in general: Tumors were harvested before any PD-1/PD-L1 blockade. Most patients had lung adenocarcinoma. By whole-exome sequencing, median non-synonymous tumor mutation burden was roughly 1.6 mutations per megabase.

Study-level points and caveats: Infused TIL clonotypes partially replaced the baseline blood repertoire, then decayed over months.

V gave up 6 bases and J gave up 6 bases, with 14 bases separating them. CDR1 is SGHNT, CDR2 YENEEA, per germline. CDR3 size: 14 residues. The immunoSEQ assay was v3. Here immunoSEQ multiplex PCR was the method, and the copy in TCRdb shows in-frame clones only, minus some. This table holds tens of thousands of clones, approximately 83% found once. Source: blood, taken at baseline. The receptor's source is a person aged 25-85 years with non-small cell lung cancer. The chain has TRBV11-3 and TRBJ2-2; D might be TRBD1 or TRBD2, each matching 5 bases. CDR3 protein: CASRKGSGPGELFF. For the CDR3, the DNA is TGTGCCAGCAGAAAAGGGTCGGGGCCCGGGGAGCTGTTTTTT. Combining the CDR3 with reference TRBV11-3 and TRBJ2-2 gives the whole variable domain EAGVVQSPRYKIIEKKQPVAFWCNPISGHNTLYWYLQNLGQGPELLIRYENEEAVDDSQLPKDRFSAERLKGVDSTLKIQPAELGDSAVYLCASRKGSGPGELFFGEGSRLTVL.